The 27 T cell receptor beta chains reported below all come from one sample, sequenced in a study of cytomegalovirus exposure and HLA in healthy donors (dated by TCRdb to about 2017). The library was built by means of the immunoSEQ multiplex PCR assay. For the multiplex PCR, a mixture combining 60 forward primers for TCR Vbeta segments and 13 reverse primers for TCR Jbeta segments was used. TCRdb mirrors the immuneACCESS table, restricted to in-frame sequences. Some clones are absent from its copies; in checked studies, under half trace to an unresolved V gene, and the reason for the others is unknown. The sample table holds 90,000 to 130,000 clones, of which around 83% were seen once. More than 20% of the sample goes to the ten largest clones. Sequences were obtained from PBMCs. These receptors all come from a man aged 30 to 39 in good health and CMV-seropositive.

This sequence joins TRBV6-5 and TRBJ2-5; the D is unclear. The V gene's germline CDR1 is MNHEY and CDR2 SVGAGI. The germline V and J ends were trimmed by 7 bases and 1 base, with 16 bases remaining between them. The CDR3 has 15 amino acids. CDR3 sequence: CASTPTLTFQETQYF. Written as DNA, the CDR3 is TGTGCCAGCACCCCAACCCTTACTTTCCAAGAGACCCAGTACTTC.

This chain connects TRBV15 to TRBJ2-1; 7 bases map to TRBD2. Germline loops: CDR1 LNHNV, CDR2 YYDKDF (reference sequence). The CDR3 has 16 residues. V lost 1 base, J lost 5 bases, and 8 bases stayed unmatched. In DNA, the CDR3 is TGTGCCACCAGCAGAGGTGGCGGGGAGGGTAACAATGAGCAGTTCTTC. Protein sequence: CATSRGGGEGNNEQFF.

This clone was counted a single time. This chain links TRBV7-3 with TRBJ2-2, with D possibly TRBD2 on 7 matching bases. This CDR3 contains 17 residues. The germline gives CDR1 SGHTA, CDR2 FQGTGA. The V gene lost 0 bases and the J gene lost 4 bases, with 15 bases spanning the gap. The CDR3 nucleotides are TGTGCCAGCAGCTTAACATTCGCGGCGGGGGCCACCGGGGAGCTGTTTTTT. It specifies CASSLTFAAGATGELFF.

This chain links TRBV29-1 with TRBJ1-5; D unclear. The CDR3 has 16 amino acids. CDR1 is SQVTM and CDR2 is ANQGSEA in the germline V gene. Trimming shortened V by 8 bases and J by 0 bases, and 20 bases separated the two germline ends. The CDR3 loop reads CSSIQPRKYSNQPQHF. The DNA of the CDR3 is TGCAGCTCGATACAGCCCCGGAAGTATAGCAATCAGCCCCAGCATTTT.

A single count supports this clone. This sequence joins TRBV18 and TRBJ2-5, with TRBD1 matching 8 bases. The germline CDR1 and CDR2 sequences are KGHSH and LQKENI. The trim removed 5 bases at V and 5 bases at J, leaving 4 bases unmatched. The CDR3 spans 13 residues. The CDR3 here is CASSTRQGETQYF. The CDR3 DNA reads TGTGCCAGCTCAACTCGACAGGGGGAGACCCAGTACTTC.

The gene calls are TRBV5-1 and TRBJ1-3; 8 nucleotides align to TRBD1. V was clipped by 4 bases and J by 1 base; unmatched bases: 4. Germline lookup yields CDR1 SGHRS and CDR2 YFSETQ. This CDR3 is built from 15 residues. The chain's CDR3 is CASSPWTGSGNTIYF. The CDR3 DNA reads as TGCGCCAGCAGCCCCTGGACAGGGTCTGGAAACACCATATATTTT.

The chain employs TRBV6-5 and TRBJ1-1; no clear D. The CDR3 has 15 amino acids. Germline V gene lookup returns CDR1 MNHEY and CDR2 SVGAGI. Trimming took 6 bases from V and 2 from J, leaving 16 bases between them. CDR3 residues: CASSPVAGINTEAFF. The CDR3, as DNA: TGTGCCAGCAGCCCGGTCGCAGGTATAAACACTGAAGCTTTCTTT.

This chain connects TRBV5-4 to TRBJ2-2; D unresolved. Germline V gives CDR1 SGHNT, CDR2 YYREEE (reference sequence). There are 14 residues in the CDR3. V was cut by 4 bases and J by 0 bases, with 7 bases left in between. CDR3 in DNA: TGTGCCAGCAGCCACAGATCGAACACCGGGGAGCTGTTTTTT. This gives the protein CASSHRSNTGELFF.

The chain recombines TRBV6-6 with TRBJ1-2; D might be TRBD1 (5 bases). Trimming removed 4 bases from V and 0 bases from J, with 15 bases in between. Germline CDR1 MNHNY, CDR2 SVGAGI (reference sequence). The CDR3 sequence is 16 residues long. Here the CDR3 DNA reads TGTGCCAGCAGTTTGGGGGGGGATTTGACTAACTATGGCTACACCTTC. It encodes CASSLGGDLTNYGYTF.

This chain uses TRBV5-1 with TRBJ2-5; 9 positions match TRBD1. Trimming at V came to 2 bases and at J to 3 bases, leaving 5 bases not matched to a gene. The CDR3 has 15 residues. Germline V lookup: CDR1 SGHRS, CDR2 YFSETQ. The chain's CDR3 is CASSLPGQGKETQYF. CDR3 coding DNA: TGCGCCAGCAGCTTACCGGGACAGGGTAAAGAGACCCAGTACTTC.

The chain couples TRBV30 to TRBJ1-5; TRBD1 aligns across 10 bases. V was clipped by 2 bases and J by 6 bases; unmatched bases: 4. The germline V gene has CDR1 GTSNPN and CDR2 SVGIG (reference sequence). The CDR3 runs to 14 residues. The CDR3 DNA is TGTGCCTGGAGTAAGACAGGGGGCATTCAGCCCCAGCATTTT. Its protein product is CAWSKTGGIQPQHF. The full variable domain, its missing parts supplied by reference TRBV30 and TRBJ1-5, is SQTIHQWPATLVQPVGSPLSLECTVEGTSNPNLYWYRQAAGRGLQLLFYSVGIGQISSEVPQNLSASRPQDRQFILSSKKLLLSDSGFYLCAWSKTGGIQPQHFGDGTRLSIL.

The chain joins TRBV6-5 to TRBJ1-1; TRBD1 agrees at 7 bases. CDR1 and CDR2 (germline): MNHEY, SVGAGI. The CDR3 spans 14 residues. The V segment lost 5 bases and the J segment 6 bases; nucleotides outside the gene matches: 9. The CDR3: CASSDYRGRAEAFF. The CDR3 DNA sequence: TGTGCCAGCAGTGATTACAGGGGTCGCGCTGAAGCTTTCTTT.

CDR3 in DNA: TGTGCCAGCAGTGAATTGGGCAGGCGTACCCTGTACGAGCAGTACGTC. Its translation is CASSELGRRTLYEQYV. The chain recombines TRBV6-1 with TRBJ2-7; D unclear. CDR1 is MNHNS, CDR2 SASEGT, per germline. The CDR3 loop spans 16 amino acids. Trimming removed 2 bases at V and 4 bases at J, with 18 bases between.

CDR3 sequence (DNA): TGTGCCAGCAGTTTATGGGGCCTCCCGGGAAACACCATATATTTT. This sequence encodes CASSLWGLPGNTIYF. This chain uses TRBV28 with TRBJ1-3; D ambiguous. Trimming cost V 0 bases and J 4 bases, with 10 bases left between them. Per the germline V gene, CDR1 is MDHEN and CDR2 is SYDVKM. CDR3 length equals 15 residues. Supplemented by reference TRBV28 and TRBJ1-3, the full variable domain reads DVKVTQSSRYLVKRTGEKVFLECVQDMDHENMFWYRQDPGLGLRLIYFSYDVKMKEKGDIPEGYSVSREKKERFSLILESASTNQTSMYLCASSLWGLPGNTIYFGEGSWLTVV.

The CDR3 nucleotides are TGCGCCAGCAGCTCCAAAGGACAGGGAGGCACAGATACGCAGTATTTT. Its protein is CASSSKGQGGTDTQYF. The chain couples TRBV5-1 to TRBJ2-3, with 8 bases lining up with TRBD1. Losses at the gene ends were 3 bases for V and 1 base for J; bases not matched to a gene: 7. The CDR3 runs to 16 residues. Germline loops: CDR1 SGHRS, CDR2 YFSETQ. Full variable domain (outside the CDR3, taken from reference TRBV5-1 and TRBJ2-3): KAGVTQTPRYLIKTRGQQVTLSCSPISGHRSVSWYQQTPGQGLQFLFEYFSETQRNKGNFPGRFSGRQFSNSRSEMNVSTLELGDSALYLCASSSKGQGGTDTQYFGPGTRLTVL.

The chain couples TRBV19 to TRBJ1-2; D possibly corresponds to TRBD1 (5 bases). The ends were cut back, 7 bases at V and 0 bases at J, with 18 bases in the middle. The V gene's germline CDR1 is LNHDA and CDR2 SQIVND (reference sequence). The CDR3 is 16 residues long. The DNA of the CDR3 is TGTGCCAGTACCCCCTCGCAGGGAAGGACTAACTATGGCTACACCTTC. The encoded protein is CASTPSQGRTNYGYTF.

The chain employs TRBV10-3 and TRBJ1-5, with 9 bases that match TRBD1. The CDR3 is 13 amino acids. The trim removed 10 bases at V and 5 bases at J, leaving 6 bases unmatched. CDR1 is ENHRY and CDR2 is SYGVKD in the germline V gene. This CDR3 reads CASQDRGDQPQHF. The CDR3 nucleotides are TGTGCCAGTCAAGACAGGGGGGATCAGCCCCAGCATTTT.

The chain links TRBV18 to TRBJ2-2; 8 bases align to TRBD1. In germline, CDR1 is KGHSH, CDR2 LQKENI. V was pared by 6 bases and J by 0 bases, with 6 bases of the junction left unmatched. This CDR3 is built from 16 residues. The CDR3 sequence: CASSQQGGPNTGELFF. In nucleotides, the CDR3 is TGTGCCAGCTCCCAACAGGGGGGCCCGAACACCGGGGAGCTGTTTTTT.

This CDR3 is CSAMGQQNTEAFF. The DNA for the CDR3 is TGCAGCGCCATGGGACAGCAGAACACTGAAGCTTTCTTT. The V and J genes are TRBV29-1 and TRBJ1-1; 7 nucleotides agree with TRBD1. With 7 bases clipped from V and 1 base from J, the junction kept 6 bases outside the gene matches. Germline loops: CDR1 SQVTM, CDR2 ANQGSEA. CDR3 size: 13 residues.

The chain links TRBV15 to TRBJ2-3, with TRBD1 matching 8 bases. The V gene's germline CDR1 is LNHNV and CDR2 YYDKDF (reference sequence). The ends lost 5 bases at V and 6 bases at J; junction bases unmatched: 7. The CDR3 has 14 amino acids. The chain's CDR3 is CATSLRRDRDTQYF. DNA for the CDR3: TGTGCCACCAGCTTGCGCCGGGACAGGGATACGCAGTATTTT. Complete variable domain (other parts from reference TRBV15 and TRBJ2-3): DAMVIQNPRYQVTQFGKPVTLSCSQTLNHNVMYWYQQKSSQAPKLLFHYYDKDFNNEADTPDNFQSRRPNTSFCFLDIRSPGLGDTAMYLCATSLRRDRDTQYFGPGTRLTVL.

The chain recombines TRBV5-1 with TRBJ1-2; possibly TRBD1 for D (5 bases). The CDR3 covers 12 residues. Germline CDR1 SGHRS, CDR2 YFSETQ. V dropped 4 bases and J dropped 6 bases, with 10 bases sitting between them. Written as DNA, the CDR3 is TGCGCCAGCAGCCCCTCGGGGGATGGCTACACCTTC. Encoded protein: CASSPSGDGYTF.

This clone was seen a handful of times. The CDR3 nucleotides are TGTGCCAGCAGCTCTCGTGGTGAGCCTAATGAAAAACTGTTTTTT. It is translated as CASSSRGEPNEKLFF. The chain has TRBV7-9 and TRBJ1-4; no reliable D call. V dropped 4 bases and J dropped 3 bases, with 12 bases sitting between them. The CDR3 is made up of 15 amino acids. Germline CDR1 is SEHNR and CDR2 is FQNEAQ (reference sequence).

The rearrangement links TRBV2 to TRBJ1-2; 8 bases fit TRBD1. Germline CDR1 and CDR2: SNHLY and FYNNEI. This CDR3 has 13 amino acids. The V segment lost 7 bases and the J segment 3 bases; nucleotides outside the gene matches: 4. The CDR3 spells CASIQGADYGYTF. The CDR3 nucleotides read TGTGCCAGCATCCAGGGGGCGGACTATGGCTACACCTTC.

J is TRBJ1-1 and V is TRBV28; 7 bases are a match to TRBD1. The J segment lost 5 bases and the V segment lost 11 bases, leaving 11 bases of the junction unmatched. This CDR3 contains 13 residues. Germline assignment: CDR1 MDHEN and CDR2 SYDVKM. The DNA for the CDR3 is TGTGCCGGATCCCCCGGACAGGATACTGAAGCTTTCTTT. This codes for CAGSPGQDTEAFF.

This rearrangement joins TRBV29-1 to TRBJ2-6, with D possibly TRBD1 on 5 matching bases. The CDR3 totals 13 residues. Looked up from germline, CDR1 is SQVTM and CDR2 is ANQGSEA. The V end was cut by 6 bases, the J end by 1 base, with 7 bases between. The CDR3 DNA sequence: TGCAGCGTCTCAGGGTCTGGGGCCAACGTCCTGACTTTC. Protein product: CSVSGSGANVLTF.

The CDR3, as DNA: TGTGCCAGTAGTCCCAACAGGGGAAGGGGGCCTGAAGCTTTCTTT. Translation gives CASSPNRGRGPEAFF. The chain recombines TRBV19 with TRBJ1-1; 7 positions match TRBD1. Germline V gives CDR1 LNHDA, CDR2 SQIVND (reference sequence). V lost 5 bases to trimming and J lost 6 bases; unmatched junction nucleotides: 12. The CDR3 totals 15 residues.

The chain recombines TRBV11-2 with TRBJ2-1, with TRBD2 matching 7 bases. CDR3 length: 14 amino acids. Per the germline V gene, CDR1 is SGHAT and CDR2 is FQNNGV. Trimming removed 3 bases from V and 3 bases from J; junction bases left unmatched: 2. The CDR3 region has the DNA TGTGCCAGCAGCTTGGCGGGGGTCTACAATGAGCAGTTCTTC. Protein sequence: CASSLAGVYNEQFF.